This T cell receptor (beta chain) was obtained from a study of cytomegalovirus exposure and HLA in healthy donors listed by TCRdb under 2017. Regarding the complete study: According to a later analysis, the roughly 120 validation repertoires were produced on the same platform as the roughly 700 repertoires of the first cohort. The aim of the study was to test whether cataloging public T cell receptors could identify signatures of past pathogen exposure. Along with the approximately 700-subject first cohort, a separate validation cohort of approximately 110 different subjects was used. To predict cytomegalovirus infection status, the study brought together high-throughput TCR immunosequencing, statistical association of individual TCRs with disease status, and machine learning.

Library construction relied on the immunoSEQ multiplex PCR assay. The study's processing was this. A statistical classification framework was developed to diagnose cytomegalovirus status using the catalog of TCR beta chain sequences. Sourced from immuneACCESS, this table was stored by TCRdb with only in-frame sequences that have V and J called. A share of the clones is absent; for the studies checked, an unresolved V gene accounts for under half, and the remainder has no known explanation. That table supplies the V and J calls and clone size; D and trimming were determined from the DNA. The sample table lists fewer than 350,000 clones, 85% to 90% of them with a count of one. About 0.85% of the sample is taken by the ten largest. Separate from the approximately 700-subject first cohort, the validation cohort of 95 to 150 subjects was the group to which the donors belonged. The research as a whole found: The classifier was reported to diagnose cytomegalovirus status with high specificity and sensitivity in both the original cohort and the validation cohort. The study listed 170 or so TCR beta chains as associated with cytomegalovirus. Of the cluster scores, 85% to 95% were above 0 in a later analysis, which found that TCRs clustered in the first cohort also tended to co-occur in the 120 validation repertoires. In vitro tests confirmed that a few of the cytomegalovirus-associated TCR beta chains recognize cytomegalovirus antigens. All 120 or so repertoires were used to score co-occurrence in the validation cohort in a later analysis, because that analysis had no HLA typing for the cohort. The authors suggested that the approach could potentially be generalized to other disease states and immunological phenotypes. Across donors, most TCR sequences were observed very rarely, whereas some public TCRs were present in many individuals.

Comments on this clone: Its antigen specificity is not known. Base qualities are not at hand, and no much larger clone is one base apart.

The clonotype originates from a woman younger than 35 in good health and CMV-seronegative. Source material: PBMCs.

This receptor carries the CDR3 CASSPLGGQILTSDSYEQYF. The DNA is as follows: TGTGCCAGCAGTCCCTTGGGGGGACAGATCTTGACTAGCGACTCCTACGAGCAGTACTTC. This receptor chain uses TRBV28 and TRBJ2-7; a weak D assignment points to TRBD2 (8 bases agree). CDR1 is given as MDHEN and CDR2 as SYDVKM, both from the germline V gene. V lost 5 bases and J lost 0 bases; the stretch between them is 29 bases long. Its CDR3 holds 20 amino acids, cysteine through phenylalanine. Only the CDR3 portion is preserved as DNA: 60 bases, with reading frame beginning at the first base.